This T cell receptor (beta chain) was observed in a study of blood T cell repertoires in COVID-19. Looking at the study overall: Samples representing acute and convalescent COVID-19 were sourced from the United States, Italy and Spain. From T cells, B-cell-depleted T cells, or PBMCs came the material, which was cDNA or gDNA.

Germline V gene lookup returns CDR1 SQVTM and CDR2 ANQGSEA. This CDR3 spans 19 amino acids. V was clipped by 1 base and J by 2 bases; unmatched bases: 13. Original methodology: Counts of nucleated cells, estimated from reference gene primer amplification, were obtained. Sequencing used immunoSEQ multiplex PCR; TCRdb keeps in-frame clones, though not all of them. V and J calls and clone size are given by that table; D and trimming were obtained from the DNA. The table lists approximately 66,000 clones, 88% of them singletons. The TCR was taken from a woman in her fifties or sixties with active or convalescent COVID-19. The J gene is TRBJ2-6, the V gene TRBV29-1; 8 bases align to TRBD1. The material sequenced was peripheral blood. The CDR3 bases are TGCAGCGTTGAAGGTCTAGGACAGGGAAAGAGCCCTGGGGCCAACGTCCTGACTTTC. Amino acid sequence: CSVEGLGQGKSPGANVLTF.